These 7 T cell receptor beta chains came from one sample sequenced in a study of shared clonotypes between healthy human individuals. Libraries were prepared by immunoSEQ multiplex PCR; TCRdb keeps only in-frame clonotypes and omits some of them. The sample shows 2 million to 2.5 million clones, around 93% of them seen only once. The source material was naive CD4+ T cells from PBMCs. Subset meaning: CD45RA+ positively selected. All receptors derive from a young man in good health. Some clones in this sample may be carry-over from other donors' samples.

The chain has TRBV19 and TRBJ2-3; the D call may be TRBD1 or TRBD2 (6 bases each). CDR1 and CDR2 (germline): LNHDA, SQIVND (reference sequence). Trimming cost V 3 bases and J 5 bases, with 9 bases left between them. The CDR3 length is 13 residues. In DNA, the CDR3 is TGTGCCAGTAGTATCCGGGGGCGAGATACGCAGTATTTT. This codes for CASSIRGRDTQYF.

The rearrangement uses TRBV18 and TRBJ1-3, with 7 bases lining up with TRBD1. The CDR3 spans 15 residues. The V segment lost 4 bases and the J segment 0 bases; nucleotides outside the gene matches: 3. The germline V gene has CDR1 KGHSH and CDR2 LQKENI. CDR3 sequence reads: CASSLQGHSGNTIYF. The CDR3, as DNA: TGTGCCAGCTCACTACAGGGGCACTCTGGAAACACCATATATTTT.

The chain is built from TRBV11-2 and TRBJ2-1; D possibly uses TRBD1 or TRBD2 (5 bases each). Germline CDR1 SGHAT, CDR2 FQNNGV. This CDR3 spans 13 amino acids. V lost 4 bases, J lost 9 bases, and 13 bases lay in between. The CDR3: CASSSWGSGEQFF. The CDR3 DNA is TGTGCCAGCAGCTCTTGGGGGAGTGGTGAGCAGTTCTTC.

This clone was observed once. The chain is built from TRBV7-2 and TRBJ1-1; a possible D gene is TRBD1 (5 bases). The germline V and J ends were trimmed by 3 bases and 6 bases, with 14 bases remaining between them. Germline V gives CDR1 SGHTA, CDR2 FQGNSA. The CDR3 has 14 residues. The CDR3: CASSLGPIIPEAFF. The CDR3 bases are TGTGCCAGCAGCTTGGGGCCAATAATCCCTGAAGCTTTCTTT.

J is TRBJ2-7 and V is TRBV28, with D possibly matching TRBD2 (6 bases). V was clipped by 6 bases and J by 6 bases, with 21 bases between them. This CDR3 is built from 15 residues. CDR1 is MDHEN and CDR2 is SYDVKM in the germline V gene. CDR3 in DNA: TGTGCCAGCAGCCAGAGACTGACGGGAGAACCCGAGCAGTACTTC. It specifies CASSQRLTGEPEQYF.

On this clone: The same CDR3 also results from other DNA sequences found in this sample. The V call is TRBV5-1, the J call TRBJ2-7; D not certain. This CDR3 is 12 amino acids long. Trimming stripped 4 bases from V and 2 bases from J, with 7 bases between. Germline V gene data show CDR1 as SGHRS and CDR2 as YFSETQ. The CDR3 bases are TGCGCCAGCAGCCCAGGCGCCTACGAGCAGTACTTC. This sequence encodes CASSPGAYEQYF.

J is TRBJ1-1 and V is TRBV19, with no clear D. Trimming cost V 5 bases and J 5 bases, with 24 bases left between them. Germline CDR1 is LNHDA and CDR2 is SQIVND (reference sequence). The CDR3 has 17 amino acids. The CDR3 spells CASSLPGYSQLGTEAFF. DNA for the CDR3: TGTGCCAGTAGTCTACCGGGATACAGCCAATTGGGAACTGAAGCTTTCTTT.